This T cell receptor beta chain stems from a study of blood T cell repertoires in COVID-19. For the study at large: The study drew acute and convalescent COVID-19 samples from the United States, Italy and Spain. PBMCs, B-cell-depleted T cells, or T cells provided the cDNA or gDNA that made up the material.

CDR3 size: 13 residues. V was shortened by 2 bases and J by 7 bases, with 11 bases between the two germline ends. CDR1 SGHAT and CDR2 FQNNGV come from the germline V gene. Under the authors' procedure: Estimation of nucleated cell counts was performed using reference gene primer amplification. Assay used: immunoSEQ multiplex PCR; TCRdb lists only in-frame clones, some missing. That table is the source of V, J and clone size, and D and trimming were worked out from the DNA. The table has approximately 76,000 clones, around nine tenths seen once. The V and J genes are TRBV11-2 and TRBJ1-1, with D unclear. Sample: peripheral blood. This TCR was recovered from a human donor in a cohort sampled during active COVID-19. The CDR3 DNA reads TGTGCCAGCAGCTTATCCCCAGGCCATGAAGCTTTCTTT. Translated, it gives CASSLSPGHEAFF. The complete variable domain, with remaining parts taken from reference TRBV11-2 and TRBJ1-1, reads EAGVAQSPRYKIIEKRQSVAFWCNPISGHATLYWYQQILGQGPKLLIQFQNNGVVDDSQLPKDRFSAERLKGVDSTLKIQPAKLEDSAVYLCASSLSPGHEAFFGQGTRLTVV.